This is a list of T cell receptor beta chains from one sample in a study of blood T cells in healthy people across ages. TCRdb called the 5' RACE reads again in MiXCR, with one record for every CDR3 protein. This sample carries about 930,000 distinct CDR3 sequences, just under 30% of them seen once, and the ten largest clones take roughly 10%. The same data also went into a second study, on T cells of mothers and their children.

Sequencing was performed on blood. These receptors all stem from a woman between 40 and 50 years old in good health. CDR3s include the opening cysteine and the closing phenylalanine or tryptophan. A D gene is named only where the DNA matches it firmly. Rows give clone size only sometimes, using once, few, many, or a class for an expanded clone.

d_gene	len	abundance	v_gene	j_gene	CDR3nt	CDR3aa
-	15	-	TRBV12-3/TRBV12-4	TRBJ2-1	TGTGCCAGCAGCCCCCCAGGGGCGCGTTGGGAGACCCAGTTCTTC	CASSPPGARWETQFF
-	12	-	TRBV29-1	TRBJ2-1	TGCAGCGTTGTAGGGGGGGCCAATGAGCAGTTCTTC	CSVVGGANEQFF
TRBD1	13	-	TRBV7-2	TRBJ1-1	TGTGCCAGCAGCGCACAGGGGGCAGGTGAAGCTTTCTTT	CASSAQGAGEAFF
-	16	few	TRBV5-1	TRBJ2-1	TGCGCCAGCAGCCACGGTGGGGGTAGCTCCTACAATGAGCAGTTCTTC	CASSHGGGSSYNEQFF
-	14	-	TRBV5-4	TRBJ2-5	TGTGCCAGCAGCTTCGTGGGCCCCCAAGAGACCCAGTACTTC	CASSFVGPQETQYF
-	14	-	TRBV15	TRBJ1-5	TGTGCCACCAGCAGAGGAATGGGGAATCAGCCCCAGCATTTT	CATSRGMGNQPQHF
TRBD1	15	-	TRBV6-2/TRBV6-3	TRBJ1-2	TGTGCCAGCAGTTATTCGGACAGGGGCGGCTATGGCTACACCTTC	CASSYSDRGGYGYTF
TRBD1	14	few	TRBV5-1	TRBJ2-5	TGCACCAGCAGCCCCTATGGACAGGGGGAGACCCAGTACTTC	CTSSPYGQGETQYF
TRBD1	16	few	TRBV5-6	TRBJ2-1	TGTGCCAGCAGCAACCATGGGGACAGTCCTTACAATGAGCAGTTCTTC	CASSNHGDSPYNEQFF
-	16	-	TRBV7-9	TRBJ2-1	TGTGCCAGCAGCTTCTTACTAGCTGGTTCCTACAATGAGCAGTTCTTC	CASSFLLAGSYNEQFF
TRBD2	13	few	TRBV28	TRBJ2-1	TGTGCCAGCAGAGTAGCGGGGGCAGATGAGCAGTTCTTC	CASRVAGADEQFF
-	15	few	TRBV27	TRBJ1-1	TGTGCCAGCAGTTTCTCCGGGACAATGAACACTGAAGCTTTCTTT	CASSFSGTMNTEAFF
TRBD1	13	many	TRBV7-6	TRBJ1-1	TGTGCCAGCAGGGAGACAGGGGGCACTGAAGCTTTCTTT	CASRETGGTEAFF
-	14	-	TRBV6-1	TRBJ1-1	TGTGCCAGCCAGTTGGGGGGTCGGAACACTGAAGCTTTCTTT	CASQLGGRNTEAFF
TRBD1	15	many	TRBV20-1	TRBJ2-7	TGCAGTGCCACCCCTCCACAGGGGGACTCCTACGAGCAGTACTTC	CSATPPQGDSYEQYF
-	15	-	TRBV5-1	TRBJ2-5	TGCGCCAGCAGCTTGGCCGGGGCGGCCGGGGAGACCCAGTACTTC	CASSLAGAAGETQYF
-	13	many	TRBV29-1	TRBJ2-7	TGCAGCGTCACGGGAGAGGTCTCCTACGAGCAGTACTTC	CSVTGEVSYEQYF
-	15	-	TRBV18	TRBJ1-1	TGTGCCGGCTCACCGGGGATAGTGCAGGGGTTTGAAGCTTTCTTT	CAGSPGIVQGFEAFF
TRBD1	17	few	TRBV3-1	TRBJ1-2	TGTGCCAGCAGCCCACGGACAGGGGGTTCGGCGAACTATGGCTACACCTTC	CASSPRTGGSANYGYTF
-	14	once	TRBV20-1	TRBJ2-3	TGCAGTGCTATGAGCAGGGGTCGGGCAGATACGCAGTATTTT	CSAMSRGRADTQYF
TRBD1	15	-	TRBV12-3/TRBV12-4	TRBJ2-1	TGCGCCAGCAGTTTTCCGATGGGACAGTTAGATGAGCAGTTCTTC	CASSFPMGQLDEQFF
-	16	-	TRBV7-2	TRBJ1-2	TGTGCCAGCAGCTTAGGTCCAGGGGCCCCTAACTATGGCTACACCTTC	CASSLGPGAPNYGYTF
TRBD1	12	many	TRBV12-3/TRBV12-4	TRBJ2-7	TGTGCCAGCAGTCCCGACAGGGACGAGCAGTACTTC	CASSPDRDEQYF
-	15	-	TRBV5-1	TRBJ1-1	TGCGCCAGCAGCGGGGGTGGGGCCATGAACACTGAAGCTTTCTTT	CASSGGGAMNTEAFF
-	15	-	TRBV7-9	TRBJ2-3	TGTGCCAGCAGCCGGACAGTACTTAGCACAGATACGCAGTATTTT	CASSRTVLSTDTQYF
-	15	-	TRBV12-3/TRBV12-4	TRBJ2-6	TGTGCCAGCAGACGCGACTCGTCTGGGGCCAACGTCCTGACTTTC	CASRRDSSGANVLTF
-	12	-	TRBV20-1	TRBJ2-3	TGCAGGCCGACAGGCTACACAGATACGCAGTATTTT	CRPTGYTDTQYF
-	13	many	TRBV2	TRBJ2-5	TGTGCCAGCAGTGAATCTAGTCTAGAGACCCAGTACTTC	CASSESSLETQYF